This TCR beta chain was captured in a study of human thymus T cells. Study-level results: Both thymic and peripheral blood repertoires showed apparently biased V and J usage.

Donors consisted of healthy Finnish infants (having corrective surgery for congenital heart defects). Only four of the eight donors provided an approximately 0.5-1 mL blood sample. Blood DNA came from all available leukocytes, not a fixed cell number. Note on this clone: Its antigen is unidentified.

The V and J ends lost 2 bases and 8 bases respectively, with 16 bases between them. In germline, CDR1 is MNHEY, CDR2 SMNVEV (reference sequence). This CDR3 is built from 15 residues. TCRdb's table, derived via immunoSEQ multiplex PCR, lists solely in-frame clones and lacks some. Here the sample spans about 50,000 clones, more than 85% being singletons. This clonotype was sampled from a girl in the first two years of life with a congenital heart defect but otherwise immunologically healthy. Sequencing was performed on blood. The V and J genes are TRBV27 and TRBJ2-4; possible D gene TRBD2, 6 bases. CDR3 bases: TGTGCCAGCAGTTTAGGAGGGCAGGGCTGGGACATTCAGTACTTC. Encoded protein: CASSLGGQGWDIQYF.